What follows describes a single T cell receptor beta chain. Its antigen specificity is not known. No base quality values were provided; no much bigger clone lies one nucleotide off. This sample was taken from a study of cytomegalovirus exposure and HLA in healthy donors (dated by TCRdb to about 2017). Regarding the study in general: According to an earlier analysis of 587 of the donors, about 179 million T cells yielded some 120 million unique TCR beta sequences and 276 Gb of sequence data. An early release covering over 500 HLA-typed donors comprised about 300 gigabases of sequencing data and roughly 86 million unique TCR sequences. Of the roughly 420 genotyped donors, 65% to 90% were placed in the genetic ancestry cluster associated with self-reported Caucasian donors. The study was designed to test whether signatures of past pathogen exposure could be identified by cataloging public T cell receptors. The study used immunosequencing to profile the T cell repertoires of several hundred subjects and linked those repertoires to cytomegalovirus serostatus. A separate validation cohort of roughly 130 different subjects was used in addition to the roughly 700-subject first cohort. To predict cytomegalovirus infection status, the study brought together high-throughput TCR immunosequencing, statistical association of individual TCRs with disease status, and machine learning. To study patterns of TCR occurrence, a later analysis re-analyzed previously published TCR beta repertoires from around 700 donors and added high-resolution HLA genotyping. Rather than drawing on any new phenotypic data, the later analysis identified candidate immune exposures from TCR beta sequences and the way those sequences occurred across donors. To decide whether each TCR beta V gene segment behaved as functional or pseudogenic, an earlier analysis of some 540 of the donors relied on high-throughput TCR beta sequencing. Donor age, sex, ethnicity and CMV serostatus were collected together with the repertoire data. In a later genetic analysis, genome-wide SNP genotypes for about 55% of the roughly 700 donors were used, and that subset was treated as a discovery cohort. Every discovery cohort repertoire had been produced on one sequencing platform. Both class I and class II loci were covered by HLA typing, at four-digit resolution. Typing coverage varied by locus: about 620-640 donors for A, B, C, DRB1 and DQB1; about 520 for DQA1; more than 600 for DPA1; some 470 for DPB1. Because of strong linkage in the cohort, roughly five DR-DQ haplotypes were treated as single units for association and clustering. Among over 350 genotyped donors of the cohort, an average of around 240,000 unique TCR beta nucleotide sequences were sequenced per donor, roughly 20% of them non-productive. Broad study findings and their caveats: A group of highly shared sequence variants was considered likely to be a technical artifact of the sequencing pipeline. Only TCR beta chains were sequenced in this cohort, and the absence of alpha or paired-chain data limited detectable features. A total of 150 to 200 TCR beta chains were listed by the study as associated with cytomegalovirus. According to a later analysis, TCR association rates differed among HLA loci, with DRB1 alleles showing the most associated TCRs and HLA-C alleles showing the fewest. Compared with the approximately 710-donor mean, donors in an Asian-associated ancestry cluster had fewer N-insertions in productive TCRs, according to a later genetic analysis. In a later analysis, 15,000 to 20,000 TCR beta sequences were associated with specific HLA alleles at a false discovery rate of 0.05. For the cohort, immune exposure information was limited to CMV serostatus. Some IMGT-functional V segments, including TRBV6-2 and TRBV6-3, could not be distinguished by the 87-base-pair reads and were therefore excluded. Because HLA typing was unavailable for some donors at each locus, only the typed subset was used in association tests. Because counts were too low, about 18 rarely observed V segments, including chromosome 9 orphons, were excluded from the earlier analysis of some 540 of the donors. The presence/absence analyses assumed that sequencing depth was roughly uniform across donors, and that assumption may not be true. Linkage disequilibrium might explain the correlated functional status among segregating V segments, but an unknown experimental factor could not be ruled out. According to a later analysis, most CMV-associated TCR beta chains appeared to be HLA-restricted, and the HLA associations seemed to be driven largely by CMV exposure. In both the original and validation cohorts, the classifier was reported to diagnose cytomegalovirus status with high specificity and sensitivity. In a later analysis, HLA-associated TCR beta chains were found to be more clonally expanded and to have lower generation probabilities than equally common non-associated chains. Several of the top co-occurrence clusters appeared to be linked to parvovirus B19, influenza, CMV and Epstein-Barr virus, according to a later analysis. In a later genetic analysis, a missense DCLRE1C variant was associated with V-gene and J-gene trimming of TCR beta chains, and the association was replicated in an independent cohort. Assigning TCR associations to individual alleles was difficult when HLA alleles, especially DR and DQ, strongly co-occurred. In vitro tests confirmed that a few of the cytomegalovirus-associated TCR beta chains recognize cytomegalovirus antigens. It was suggested by the authors that the approach could potentially be generalized to other disease states and immunological phenotypes. While some public TCRs were present in many individuals, most TCR sequences turned up only very rarely across donors. A further reported finding was that TCR beta sequences accurately predicted the HLA-A and HLA-B alleles for most subjects in the first cohort. Broadly in line with IMGT annotations, most TCR beta V segments showed up in productive rearrangements about 87% or about 30% of the time in an earlier analysis of several hundred of the donors.

The library was produced with the immunoSEQ multiplex PCR assay. A mixture of 60 forward primers for TCR Vbeta segments and 13 reverse primers for TCR Jbeta segments was used in the multiplex PCR. Amplification of the CDR3 region of rearranged TCR beta genes was performed with a multiplex PCR assay on genomic DNA. On the Illumina HiSeq System, the amplified TCR beta libraries were sequenced as 87-base-pair reads. In the paper's pipeline: A later analysis counted approximately 76 million unique TCR beta chains across the 550 to 800 repertoires, and roughly 9.9 million of these chains were shared by at least two donors. Raw reads were error-corrected and collapsed into unique sequences by a nearest-neighbor algorithm in which closely related sequences were merged to remove PCR and sequencing errors. V, D and J gene segments were assigned by aligning CDR3 sequences to IMGT reference sequences. For a sequence to be retained, a match of at least six nucleotides to both a V gene segment and a J gene segment was required. Rearrangements were called productive when the CDR3 lacked stop codons and stayed in frame with V and J; all others were non-productive. Following IMGT convention, CDR3 was defined as the stretch from the second conserved V-encoded cysteine to the conserved J-encoded phenylalanine. Sequences without an unambiguous match to a single V gene segment were excluded from the earlier analysis of about 630 of the donors. An earlier analysis of some 610 of the donors called V segments functional above 56.7% productive rearrangements and segregating when the between-donor standard deviation exceeded 5%. To diagnose cytomegalovirus status from the catalog of TCR beta chain sequences, a statistical classification framework was built. In a later analysis, TCR nucleotide sequences were compared against IMGT/GENE-DB human TR gene sequences so that V and J genes could be assigned. The TCRdist pipeline was used in a later analysis to assign CDR3 sequences and most-parsimonious VDJ recombination scenarios. In a later analysis, each TCR beta chain was defined by its CDR3 amino acid sequence together with its V-gene family, and reads lacking a unique V-gene family were excluded. As a way to deal with suspected cross-contamination and a sequencing artifact, a later analysis dropped roughly 600 nucleotide sequences that were highly shared and had low generation probability. For each public chain, a later analysis derived a clonal expansion index from normalized ranks of inferred template counts within each repertoire. In a later analysis, generation probabilities were computed with a VDJ recombination model fitted to out-of-frame rearrangements, and the resulting probabilities were checked against IGoR. In a later analysis, hypergeometric tests were used to score TCR-TCR, TCR-HLA and TCR-CMV co-occurrence, with a repertoire-size bias correction applied to TCR pairs. In a later analysis, false discovery rates were estimated by permuting HLA or CMV assignments 20 times. A later analysis grouped co-occurring TCRs with DBSCAN, adding TCRdist sequence similarity when clustering within HLA-allele-positive subsets. Repertoires with fewer than 30,000 or more than 120,000 public chains were left out of co-occurrence clustering, as were about 5 repertoires with anomalous nucleotide sharing. TCRdb holds this immuneACCESS table with in-frame rearrangements only. Some clones are missing; in checked studies, unresolved V genes explain under half, and the rest has no known cause. V and J calls and clone size are those listed in that table; D and trimming were worked out from the DNA. The sample data list under 200,000 clones, and approximately 80% of these were observed just once. The biggest ten clones account for about 2.4% of the sample.

The cohort was made up of 666 healthy bone marrow donors. All cohort members were sampled while nominally healthy, although unrecorded immune exposures were likely present. The donor was CMV seropositive and was included in the group of 270 or so seropositive cohort members. Every donor gave a peripheral blood sample, and the peripheral blood mononuclear cells from that sample were used for TCR beta sequencing. The Qiagen DNeasy Blood Extraction Kit was used to extract genomic DNA from the blood cell samples. The germline V gene yields SQVTM for CDR1 and ANQGSEA for CDR2. V loses 4 bases at its end and J loses 5 bases; junction bases beyond the gene matches: 7. CDR3 length: 13 amino acids, cysteine to phenylalanine. Solely the CDR3 DNA is kept, with 39 bases framed from the first base.

This receptor was taken from a woman between 40 and 55 years old in good health and CMV-seropositive. The rearrangement joined TRBV29-1 to TRBJ1-2; TRBD1 lines up with 7 middle nucleotides. Material: PBMCs. The CDR3 region: CSVGVGGWYGYTF. In nucleotide form, the sequence is TGCAGCGTTGGAGTAGGGGGCTGGTATGGCTACACCTTC.